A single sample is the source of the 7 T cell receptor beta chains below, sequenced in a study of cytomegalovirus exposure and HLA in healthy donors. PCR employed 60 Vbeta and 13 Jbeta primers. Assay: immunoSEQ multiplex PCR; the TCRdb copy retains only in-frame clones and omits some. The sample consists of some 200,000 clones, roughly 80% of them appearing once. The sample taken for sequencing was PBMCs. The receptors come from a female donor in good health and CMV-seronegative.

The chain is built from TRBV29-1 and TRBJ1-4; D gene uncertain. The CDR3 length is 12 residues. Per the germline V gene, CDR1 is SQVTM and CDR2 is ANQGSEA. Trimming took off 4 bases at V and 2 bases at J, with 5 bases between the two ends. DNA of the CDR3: TGCAGCGTTGCCGGGACTAATGAAAAACTGTTTTTT. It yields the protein CSVAGTNEKLFF.

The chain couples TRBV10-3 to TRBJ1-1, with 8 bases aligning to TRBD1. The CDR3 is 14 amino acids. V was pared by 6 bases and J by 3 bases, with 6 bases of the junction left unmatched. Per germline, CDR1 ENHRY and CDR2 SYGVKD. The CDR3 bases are TGTGCCATCAGAGAAACAGGGGGGGACACTGAAGCTTTCTTT. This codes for CAIRETGGDTEAFF.

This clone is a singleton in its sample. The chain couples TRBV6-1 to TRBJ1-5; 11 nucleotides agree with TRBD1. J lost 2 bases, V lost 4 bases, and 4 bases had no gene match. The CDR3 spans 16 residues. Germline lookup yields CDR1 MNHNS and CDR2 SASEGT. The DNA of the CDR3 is TGTGCCAGCAGTGCCCTGGGACAGGGGGGCAATCAGCCCCAGCATTTT. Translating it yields CASSALGQGGNQPQHF.

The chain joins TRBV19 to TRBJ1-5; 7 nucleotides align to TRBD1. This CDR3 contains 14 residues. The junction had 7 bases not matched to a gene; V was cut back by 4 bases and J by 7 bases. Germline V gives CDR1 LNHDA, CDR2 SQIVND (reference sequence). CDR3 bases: TGTGCCAGTAGTAGGTCCCGGGACAGCCAGCCCCAGCATTTT. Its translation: CASSRSRDSQPQHF.

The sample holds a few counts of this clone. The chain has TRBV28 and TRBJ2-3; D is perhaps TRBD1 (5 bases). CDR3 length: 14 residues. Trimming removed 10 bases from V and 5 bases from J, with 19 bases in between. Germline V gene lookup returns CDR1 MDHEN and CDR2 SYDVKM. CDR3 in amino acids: CATKLGALKDTQYF. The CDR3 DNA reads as TGTGCCACCAAATTAGGGGCGCTGAAAGATACGCAGTATTTT. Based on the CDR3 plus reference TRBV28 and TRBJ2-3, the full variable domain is DVKVTQSSRYLVKRTGEKVFLECVQDMDHENMFWYRQDPGLGLRLIYFSYDVKMKEKGDIPEGYSVSREKKERFSLILESASTNQTSMYLCATKLGALKDTQYFGPGTRLTVL.

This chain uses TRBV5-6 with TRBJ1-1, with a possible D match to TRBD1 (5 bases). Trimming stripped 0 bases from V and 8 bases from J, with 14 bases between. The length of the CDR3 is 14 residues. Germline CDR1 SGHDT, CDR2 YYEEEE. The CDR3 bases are TGTGCCAGCAGCTTGGAGGTTGGGGCCCCAGAAGCTTTCTTT. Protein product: CASSLEVGAPEAFF.

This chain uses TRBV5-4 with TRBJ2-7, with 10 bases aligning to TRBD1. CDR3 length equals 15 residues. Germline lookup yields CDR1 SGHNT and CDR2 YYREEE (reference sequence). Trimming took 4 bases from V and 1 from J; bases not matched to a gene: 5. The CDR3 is CASSRTGGGSYEQYF. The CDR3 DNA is TGTGCCAGCAGCCGGACAGGGGGAGGTTCCTACGAGCAGTACTTC.